The clone carrying this TCR beta chain was found a few times. This sample is drawn from a study of T-cell memory formation after mild COVID-19. CDR1 and CDR2 (germline): SGHTA, FQGNSA. Trimming took off 1 base at V and 4 bases at J, with 6 bases between the two ends. This CDR3 spans 13 amino acids. TCRdb re-called the 5' RACE reads through MiXCR, storing one row per CDR3 protein. Here the sample spans over 500,000 distinct CDR3 sequences, roughly 17% being singletons. The specimen was PBMCs or a T cell subset sorted from them (not recorded which). This TCR derives from an adult woman who had mild COVID-19 (a few samples of this study predate the infection). Cell type and time point are not known. The J gene is TRBJ2-3, the V gene TRBV7-2; D is unclear. CDR3: CASSLVLSDTQYF. The CDR3 DNA reads TGTGCCAGCAGCTTAGTCTTGTCAGATACGCAGTATTTT.